Detailed here is one T cell receptor beta chain. The data were obtained in a study of blood T cell repertoires in COVID-19. Study overall: Nucleic acid was either cDNA or gDNA, and it came from T cells, B-cell-depleted T cells, or PBMCs.

How the authors handled the data: Counts of nucleated cells, estimated from reference gene primer amplification, were obtained. Clones were read by immunoSEQ multiplex PCR, and TCRdb kept only the in-frame ones, dropping some. D and trimming come from the DNA, and the V and J calls and clone size come from that table. The data contain 100,000 to 150,000 clones, roughly four fifths of them singletons. Germline CDR1 is SGHTA and CDR2 is FQGTGA. The CDR3 contains 16 residues. Losses at the gene ends were 5 bases for V and 0 bases for J; bases not matched to a gene: 3. The genes are TRBV7-3 and TRBJ2-1; 11 nucleotides agree with TRBD2. Sample: peripheral blood. The sequence was collected from a man in his sixties with acute or convalescent COVID-19. CDR3 nucleotide sequence: TGTGCCAGCAGCAACCTAGCGGGGGGCTCCTACAATGAGCAGTTCTTC. Translation: CASSNLAGGSYNEQFF. Filled out from reference TRBV7-3 and TRBJ2-1, the complete variable domain reads GAGVSQTPSNKVTEKGKYVELRCDPISGHTALYWYRQSLGQGPEFLIYFQGTGAADDSGLPNDRFFAVRPEGSVSTLKIQRTERGDSAVYLCASSNLAGGSYNEQFFGPGTRLTVL.